Sequencing of this TCR beta chain was carried out in a study of CD4 T cells in relation to SARS-CoV-2 and coronaviruses. There are 11 residues in the CDR3. V lost 5 bases and J 2 bases, leaving 2 bases between the germline ends. Germline V CDR1 and CDR2: LGHDT, YNNKEL (reference sequence). Libraries were prepared by immunoSEQ multiplex PCR; TCRdb keeps only in-frame clonotypes and omits some of them. The table has about 26,000 clones, around three quarters seen once; the top ten hold 8% to 13%. The unexposed donors gave CD4+ T cells in about 2010-2019, prior to COVID-19. After 10 to 11 days of culture, CD4+ T cells were isolated. As cell numbers allowed, unexposed-donor CD4+ T cells faced SARS-CoV-2 S/N and four cold-coronavirus spikes. Two million PBMCs per well were cultured with 8.5 to 10 IU/ml IL-2. Cultures received half-medium IL-2 refreshes on days 3 and 7. On this clone: The antigen is unknown.

The rearrangement uses TRBV3-1 (or the pseudogene TRBV3-2) and TRBJ2-3; D is unresolved. The receptor was derived from a human donor in good health. The sequencing input was CD4+ T cells from PBMCs, cultured in vitro. CDR3 sequence reads: CASSNTDTQYF. CDR3 nucleotides: TGTGCCAGCAGCAACACAGATACGCAGTATTTT.